Listed below are T cell receptor beta chains from one sample, sequenced in a study of blood T cells in healthy people across ages. TCRdb used MiXCR to reprocess the 5' RACE reads, holding one entry per CDR3 protein. The data contain roughly 730,000 distinct CDR3 sequences, 56% of them singletons. Specimen: blood. These receptors originate from a middle-aged man in good health. The CDR3 runs from the conserved cysteine through the conserved F or W. A D gene is named only where the DNA matches it firmly. Clone size is not always given. Where it is, it says once, few, many or a class for expanded clones.

v_call,d_call,j_call,clone_size,cdr3_aa,cdr3_nt
TRBV28,TRBD1,TRBJ1-5,-,CASSAHRGGGNQPQHF,TGTGCCAGCAGTGCTCACAGGGGAGGAGGCAATCAGCCCCAGCATTTT
TRBV7-2,-,TRBJ2-2,-,CASSPFAGTNTGELFF,TGTGCCAGCAGCCCCTTCGCCGGCACGAACACCGGGGAGCTGTTTTTT
TRBV20-1,-,TRBJ2-7,few,CSATNPGASYEQYF,TGCAGTGCTACTAACCCCGGGGCCAGCTACGAGCAGTACTTC
TRBV20-1,TRBD2,TRBJ2-3,-,CSASYLAGGAGDTQYF,TGCAGTGCTAGCTATCTAGCGGGGGGAGCTGGGGATACGCAGTATTTT
TRBV7-2,-,TRBJ1-6,-,CASSLKAIWDNSPLHF,TGTGCCAGCAGCTTAAAGGCCATTTGGGATAATTCACCCCTCCACTTT
TRBV28,TRBD1,TRBJ2-3,-,CASIPRQGFTTDTQYF,TGTGCCAGCATTCCCCGACAGGGTTTTACCACAGATACGCAGTATTTT
TRBV4-2,-,TRBJ1-4,-,CASSQREQNEKLFF,TGTGCCAGCAGCCAAAGGGAACAGAATGAAAAACTGTTTTTT
TRBV7-9,-,TRBJ2-7,-,CASSPPYISSYEQYF,TGTGCCAGCAGCCCCCCCTACATCAGCTCCTACGAGCAGTACTTC
TRBV7-9,TRBD1,TRBJ1-5,-,CASSSSGGGNQPQHF,TGTGCCAGCAGCTCCTCAGGGGGCGGGAATCAGCCCCAGCATTTT
TRBV7-6,-,TRBJ2-5,-,CASSQLGSYQQETQYF,TGTGCCAGCAGCCAATTAGGGTCTTATCAACAAGAGACCCAGTACTTC
TRBV5-5,-,TRBJ2-5,-,CASSFPALDETQYF,TGTGCCAGCAGCTTTCCGGCGTTGGATGAGACCCAGTACTTC
TRBV20-1,-,TRBJ1-5,many,CSARSSGVGPNQPQHF,TGCAGTGCTAGATCATCCGGGGTAGGCCCCAATCAGCCCCAGCATTTT